A selection of T cell receptor beta chains follows, all from one sample in a study of T cell repertoires in cytomegalovirus infection. Their antigens are not known. MiXCR, applied by TCRdb to the reads, yields one record per CDR3 protein. Of a few hundred thousand distinct CDR3 sequences in the sample, almost 40% were seen once. Sample: cultured PBMCs, taken from culture after CMV antigen stimulation. These TCRs come from a human donor in good health (CMV status not recorded). Some clones in this sample may be carry-over from other donors' samples. Both conserved end residues are trimmed from each CDR3. Each record gives: clone size, D gene, J gene, V gene, CDR3 protein. A D gene is named only where the DNA matches it firmly. Clone size is given for some rows only: seen once, a few or many times, or a class if the clone is expanded.

-,-,TRBJ1-6,TRBV11-2,ASSADPPSYSPLH
-,-,TRBJ2-7,TRBV7-9,ASSFVQPGHEQY
few,-,TRBJ1-1,TRBV12-3/TRBV12-4,ASSLAWSIKTEAF
-,-,TRBJ2-2,TRBV7-9,ASSPMLSTGELF
-,-,TRBJ2-5,TRBV7-6,ASSSTEETQY
-,-,TRBJ2-3,TRBV29-1,SVDRLGTQY
-,TRBD1,TRBJ1-6,TRBV19,ASTSGQANSPLH
-,-,TRBJ2-7,TRBV12-3/TRBV12-4,ASSLSGSFYEQY
-,-,TRBJ2-6,TRBV2,ASSSRTGANVLT
-,-,TRBJ1-2,TRBV19,ASSIPGIYGYT
-,TRBD2,TRBJ2-1,TRBV20-1,SARVFGGGYNEQF
few,TRBD2,TRBJ2-5,TRBV7-6,ASSHPSGGLRETQY
-,TRBD1,TRBJ2-1,TRBV5-5,ASSLTRTGTGVGEQF
few,-,TRBJ2-4,TRBV6-1,ASSEDGREDIQY
few,-,TRBJ2-5,TRBV7-9,ASSLVGGWETQY
-,-,TRBJ2-3,TRBV7-2,ASSFTGPTDTQY
-,TRBD2,TRBJ2-1,TRBV15,ATSGSTSGRAGQF
once,TRBD1,TRBJ2-1,TRBV6-8,ASSVWGDRGGVYTYNEQF
few,TRBD1,TRBJ2-2,TRBV7-8,ASSLILRGTVWGNTGELF
-,-,TRBJ2-3,TRBV4-2,ASIGGTTDTQY
few,TRBD2,TRBJ2-6,TRBV7-6,ASSGGGWGIGANVLT
-,TRBD1,TRBJ2-7,TRBV6-1,ASSDPDRGGEQY
-,-,TRBJ2-5,TRBV4-1,ASSQDPGRGETQY
-,-,TRBJ1-5,TRBV28,ASRGRPGPQH
-,TRBD2,TRBJ2-3,TRBV5-4,ASSRGLAGFTDTQY
-,-,TRBJ1-6,TRBV7-9,ASSSSRGAGPLH
many,TRBD2,TRBJ2-4,TRBV7-2,ASRVASGRAKGKNIQY
-,-,TRBJ1-3,TRBV7-2,ASSLRETGNTIY
many,-,TRBJ2-3,TRBV7-8,ASSGLDSRSTDTQY
-,-,TRBJ1-3,TRBV3-1,ASSQDYAGSGNTIY
few,TRBD2,TRBJ2-7,TRBV6-5,ASSESGGRDGEYEQY
few,-,TRBJ2-3,TRBV12-3/TRBV12-4,ASSASITRGTRTDTQY
few,-,TRBJ2-7,TRBV7-2,ASSPPIDWGPNYEQY
-,TRBD1,TRBJ1-6,TRBV27,ASSLLSGAGTGGGNSPLH
-,-,TRBJ1-6,TRBV11-2,ASSSGLAPLH
-,TRBD1,TRBJ1-2,TRBV4-1,ASSQDTTTGTGGDGYT
-,-,TRBJ1-4,TRBV11-2,ASSLRRGGEKLF
-,TRBD1,TRBJ1-5,TRBV28,ASSPPGTGSNQPQH
-,-,TRBJ2-5,TRBV11-3,ASSGLGQETQY
few,-,TRBJ2-1,TRBV7-6,ASSSPGTHNEQF
few,-,TRBJ1-2,TRBV6-5,ASRWGDGYT
-,TRBD1,TRBJ1-2,TRBV2,ASEPDRGIGYT
-,TRBD2,TRBJ2-1,TRBV30,ASGASGSLDNEQF
-,-,TRBJ2-3,TRBV27,ASSWRLGTDTQY
-,-,TRBJ2-1,TRBV7-9,ASSSGLRYNEQF
many,-,TRBJ2-3,TRBV7-2,ASSPQGGDTQY
-,-,TRBJ2-3,TRBV7-2,ASSLLPPDTQY
few,-,TRBJ1-3,TRBV7-9,ASSLDRQGTGNTIY
few,TRBD1,TRBJ1-2,TRBV4-3,ASSQAPQGASGYT
-,TRBD2,TRBJ2-7,TRBV2,ASSIPGGSYEQY
few,-,TRBJ1-4,TRBV20-1,SARDLPGELF
few,-,TRBJ2-7,TRBV19,ATKTGTAGYEQY
-,-,TRBJ1-6,TRBV7-2,ASSLYRGSPLH